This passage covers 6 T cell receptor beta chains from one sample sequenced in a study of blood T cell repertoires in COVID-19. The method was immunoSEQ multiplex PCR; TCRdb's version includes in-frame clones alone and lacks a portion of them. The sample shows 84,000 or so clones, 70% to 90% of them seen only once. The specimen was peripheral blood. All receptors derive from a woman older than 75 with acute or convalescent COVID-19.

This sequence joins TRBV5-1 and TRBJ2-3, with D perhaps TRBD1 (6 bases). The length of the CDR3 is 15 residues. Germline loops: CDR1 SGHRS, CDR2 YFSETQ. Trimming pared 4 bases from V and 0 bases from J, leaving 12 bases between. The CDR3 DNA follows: TGCGCCAGCAGCGTAGTACAGGGCAGCACAGATACGCAGTATTTT. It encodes CASSVVQGSTDTQYF.

The CDR3 here is CASNPTGTSNQPQHF. In nucleotides, the CDR3 is TGTGCCAGCAACCCGACAGGGACCAGCAATCAGCCCCAGCATTTT. The chain has TRBV6-6 and TRBJ1-5; 7 nucleotides agree with TRBD1. V lost 7 bases and J lost 1; bases outside the gene matches: 7. The CDR3 length is 15 residues. The germline V gene has CDR1 MNHNY and CDR2 SVGAGI (reference sequence).

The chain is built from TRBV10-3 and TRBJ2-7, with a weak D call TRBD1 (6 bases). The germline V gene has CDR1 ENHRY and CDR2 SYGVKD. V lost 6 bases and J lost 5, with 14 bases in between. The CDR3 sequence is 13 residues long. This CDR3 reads CAISENPGDEQYF. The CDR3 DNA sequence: TGTGCCATCAGCGAAAATCCAGGGGACGAGCAGTACTTC.

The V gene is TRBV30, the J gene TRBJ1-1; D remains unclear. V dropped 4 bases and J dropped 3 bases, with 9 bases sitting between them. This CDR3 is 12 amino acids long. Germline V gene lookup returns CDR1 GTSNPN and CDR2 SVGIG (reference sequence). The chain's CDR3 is CAWTREDTEAFF. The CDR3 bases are TGTGCCTGGACTAGGGAGGACACTGAAGCTTTCTTT.

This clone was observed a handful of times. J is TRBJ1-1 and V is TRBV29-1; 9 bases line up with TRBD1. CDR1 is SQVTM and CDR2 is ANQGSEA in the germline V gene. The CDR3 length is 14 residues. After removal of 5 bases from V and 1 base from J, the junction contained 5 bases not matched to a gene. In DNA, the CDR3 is TGCAGCGTTAATCCGACAGGGGGGAACACTGAAGCTTTCTTT. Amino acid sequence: CSVNPTGGNTEAFF.

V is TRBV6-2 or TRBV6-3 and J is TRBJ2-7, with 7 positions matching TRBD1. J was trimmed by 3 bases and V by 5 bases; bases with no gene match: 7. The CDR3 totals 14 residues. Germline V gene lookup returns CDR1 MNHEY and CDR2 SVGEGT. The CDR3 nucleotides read TGTGCCAGCAGTCCACAGGGGAGATACTACGAGCAGTACTTC. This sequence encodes CASSPQGRYYEQYF.